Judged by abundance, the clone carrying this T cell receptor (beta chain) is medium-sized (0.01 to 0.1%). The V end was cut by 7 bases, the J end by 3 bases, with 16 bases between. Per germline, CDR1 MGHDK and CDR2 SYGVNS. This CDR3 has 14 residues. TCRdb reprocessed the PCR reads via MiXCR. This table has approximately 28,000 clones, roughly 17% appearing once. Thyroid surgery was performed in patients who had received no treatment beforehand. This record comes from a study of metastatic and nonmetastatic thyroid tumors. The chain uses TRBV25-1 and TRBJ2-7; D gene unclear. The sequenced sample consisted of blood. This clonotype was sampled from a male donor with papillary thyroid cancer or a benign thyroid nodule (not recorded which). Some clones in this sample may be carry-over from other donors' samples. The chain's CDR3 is CASNSKGEDYEQYF. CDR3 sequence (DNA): TGTGCCAGCAACTCTAAGGGTGAGGACTACGAGCAGTACTTC.